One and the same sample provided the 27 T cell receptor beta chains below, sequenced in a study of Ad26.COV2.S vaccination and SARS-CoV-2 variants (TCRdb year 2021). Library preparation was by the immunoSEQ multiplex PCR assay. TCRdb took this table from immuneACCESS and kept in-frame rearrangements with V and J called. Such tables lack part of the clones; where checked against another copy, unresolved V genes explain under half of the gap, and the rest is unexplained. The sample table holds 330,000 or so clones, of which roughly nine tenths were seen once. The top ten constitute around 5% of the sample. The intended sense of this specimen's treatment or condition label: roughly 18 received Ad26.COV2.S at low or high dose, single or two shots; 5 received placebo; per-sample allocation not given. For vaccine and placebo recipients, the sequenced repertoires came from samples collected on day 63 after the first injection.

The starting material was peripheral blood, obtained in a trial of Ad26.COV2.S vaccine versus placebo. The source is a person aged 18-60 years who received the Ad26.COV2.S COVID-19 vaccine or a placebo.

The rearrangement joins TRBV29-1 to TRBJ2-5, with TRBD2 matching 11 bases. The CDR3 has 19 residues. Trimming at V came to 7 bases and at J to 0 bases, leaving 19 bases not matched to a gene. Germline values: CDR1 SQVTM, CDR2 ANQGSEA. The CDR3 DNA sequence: TGCAGCGCCGAATGGACAGAAATGACGGGACTAGCGGACCAAGAGACCCAGTACTTC. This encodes CSAEWTEMTGLADQETQYF.

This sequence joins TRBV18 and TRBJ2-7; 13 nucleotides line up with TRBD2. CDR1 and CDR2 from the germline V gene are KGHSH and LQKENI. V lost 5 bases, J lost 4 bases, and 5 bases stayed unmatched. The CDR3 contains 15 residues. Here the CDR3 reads CASSIGTSGMYEQYV. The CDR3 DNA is TGTGCCAGCTCAATAGGGACTAGCGGGATGTACGAGCAGTACGTC.

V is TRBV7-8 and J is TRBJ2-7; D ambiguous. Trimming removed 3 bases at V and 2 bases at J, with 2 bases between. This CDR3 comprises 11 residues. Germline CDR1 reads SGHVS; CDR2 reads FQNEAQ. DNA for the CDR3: TGTGCCAGCAGCTTGACCTACGAGCAGTACTTC. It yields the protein CASSLTYEQYF. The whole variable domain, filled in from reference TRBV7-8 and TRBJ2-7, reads GAGVSQSPRYKVAKRGQDVALRCDPISGHVSLFWYQQALGQGPEFLTYFQNEAQLDKSGLPSDRFFAERPEGSVSTLKIQRTQQEDSAVYLCASSLTYEQYFGPGTRLTVT.

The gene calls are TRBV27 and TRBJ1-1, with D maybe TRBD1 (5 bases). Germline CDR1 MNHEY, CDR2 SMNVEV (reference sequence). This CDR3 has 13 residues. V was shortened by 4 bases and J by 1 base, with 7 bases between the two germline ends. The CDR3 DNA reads TGTGCCAGCAGTTACGGGGGGAACACTGAAGCTTTCTTT. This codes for CASSYGGNTEAFF.

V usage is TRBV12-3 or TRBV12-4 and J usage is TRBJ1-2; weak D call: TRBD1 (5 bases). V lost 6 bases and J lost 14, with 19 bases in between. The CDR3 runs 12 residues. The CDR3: CASSLPGLLGTF. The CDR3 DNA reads TGTGCCAGCAGCCTACCGGGACTCTTGGGGACCTTC.

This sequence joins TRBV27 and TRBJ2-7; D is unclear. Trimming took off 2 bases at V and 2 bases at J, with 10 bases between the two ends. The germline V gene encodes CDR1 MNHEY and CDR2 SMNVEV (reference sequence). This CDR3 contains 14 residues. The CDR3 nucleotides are TGTGCCAGCAGTTTAAGTCAGACGGCCTACGAGCAGTACTTC. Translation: CASSLSQTAYEQYF.

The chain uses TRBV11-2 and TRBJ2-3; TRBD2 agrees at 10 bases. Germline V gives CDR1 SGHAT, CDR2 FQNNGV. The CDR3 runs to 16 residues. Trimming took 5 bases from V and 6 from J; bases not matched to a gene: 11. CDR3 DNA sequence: TGTGCCAGCAGCCAAACGCTAGCGGGAGTTAGGGATACGCAGTATTTT. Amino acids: CASSQTLAGVRDTQYF. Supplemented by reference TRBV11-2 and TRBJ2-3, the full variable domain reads EAGVAQSPRYKIIEKRQSVAFWCNPISGHATLYWYQQILGQGPKLLIQFQNNGVVDDSQLPKDRFSAERLKGVDSTLKIQPAKLEDSAVYLCASSQTLAGVRDTQYFGPGTRLTVL.

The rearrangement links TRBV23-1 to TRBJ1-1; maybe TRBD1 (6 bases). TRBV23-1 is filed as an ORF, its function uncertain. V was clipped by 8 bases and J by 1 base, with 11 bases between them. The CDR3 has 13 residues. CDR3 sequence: CASRDKTNTEAFF. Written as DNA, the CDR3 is TGCGCCAGCCGGGACAAGACGAACACTGAAGCTTTCTTT.

The CDR3 loop is CASSVAVRGAVGNEQFF. In DNA form, the CDR3 reads TGTGCCAGCAGCGTAGCCGTAAGGGGGGCTGTCGGTAATGAGCAGTTCTTC. This chain uses TRBV9 with TRBJ2-1; the D gene could be TRBD1 or TRBD2 (6 bases each). V gave up 0 bases and J gave up 7 bases, with 20 bases separating them. The CDR3 is 17 residues long. Germline lookup yields CDR1 SGDLS and CDR2 YYNGEE.

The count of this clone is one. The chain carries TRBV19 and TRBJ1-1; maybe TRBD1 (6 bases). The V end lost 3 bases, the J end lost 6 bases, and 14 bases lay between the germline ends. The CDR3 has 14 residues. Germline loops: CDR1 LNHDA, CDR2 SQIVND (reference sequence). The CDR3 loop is CASSMLDRTPEAFF. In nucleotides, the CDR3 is TGTGCCAGTAGTATGCTCGACAGGACCCCTGAAGCTTTCTTT.

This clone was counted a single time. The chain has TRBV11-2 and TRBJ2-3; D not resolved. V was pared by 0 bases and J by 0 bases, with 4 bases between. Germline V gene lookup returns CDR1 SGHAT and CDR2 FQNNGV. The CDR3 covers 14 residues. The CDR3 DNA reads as TGTGCCAGCAGCTTAGATGTCAGCACAGATACGCAGTATTTT. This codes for CASSLDVSTDTQYF.

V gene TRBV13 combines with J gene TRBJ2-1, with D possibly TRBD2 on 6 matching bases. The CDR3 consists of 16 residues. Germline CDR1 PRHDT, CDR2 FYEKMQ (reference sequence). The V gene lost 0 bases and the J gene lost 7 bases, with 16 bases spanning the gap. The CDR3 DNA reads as TGTGCCAGCAGCTTAGGGACTAGGGATTGGAAAAATGAGCAGTTCTTC. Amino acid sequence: CASSLGTRDWKNEQFF.

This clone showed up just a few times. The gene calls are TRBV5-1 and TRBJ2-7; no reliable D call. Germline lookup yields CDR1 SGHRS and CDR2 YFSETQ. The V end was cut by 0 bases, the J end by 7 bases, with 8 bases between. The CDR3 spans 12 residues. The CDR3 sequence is CASSLDRSEQYF. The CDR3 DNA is TGCGCCAGCAGCTTGGATAGGTCGGAGCAGTACTTC.

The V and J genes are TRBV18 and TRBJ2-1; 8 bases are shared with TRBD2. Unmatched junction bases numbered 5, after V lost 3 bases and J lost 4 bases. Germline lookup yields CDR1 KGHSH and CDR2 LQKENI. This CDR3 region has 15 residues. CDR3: CASSPSAGGYNEQFF. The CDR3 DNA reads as TGTGCCAGCTCACCTAGCGCGGGAGGTTACAATGAGCAGTTCTTC. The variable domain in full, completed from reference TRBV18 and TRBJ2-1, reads NAGVMQNPRHLVRRRGQEARLRCSPMKGHSHVYWYRQLPEEGLKFMVYLQKENIIDESGMPKERFSAEFPKEGPSILRIQQVVRGDSAAYFCASSPSAGGYNEQFFGPGTRLTVL.

CDR3 sequence (DNA): TGTGCCAGTAGCACCTGGGGGACTAGCGGGGACAATGAGCAGTTCTTC. It encodes CASSTWGTSGDNEQFF. The chain uses TRBV19 and TRBJ2-1, with 13 nucleotides matching TRBD2. The trim removed 6 bases at V and 5 bases at J, leaving 7 bases unmatched. This CDR3 contains 16 residues. CDR1 LNHDA and CDR2 SQIVND come from the germline V gene (reference sequence).

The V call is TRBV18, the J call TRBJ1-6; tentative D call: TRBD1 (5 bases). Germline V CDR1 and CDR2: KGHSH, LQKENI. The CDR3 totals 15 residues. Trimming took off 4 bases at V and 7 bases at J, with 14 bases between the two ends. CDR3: CASSLIQVPNSPLHF. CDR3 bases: TGTGCCAGCTCACTAATACAGGTCCCAAATTCACCCCTCCACTTT.

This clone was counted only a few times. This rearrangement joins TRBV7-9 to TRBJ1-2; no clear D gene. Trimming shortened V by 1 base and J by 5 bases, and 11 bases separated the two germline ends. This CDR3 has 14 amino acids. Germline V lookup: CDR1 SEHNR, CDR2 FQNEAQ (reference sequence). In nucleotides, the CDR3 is TGTGCCAGCAGCTTAGGAGGAGCGGAGTATGGCTACACCTTC. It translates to CASSLGGAEYGYTF.

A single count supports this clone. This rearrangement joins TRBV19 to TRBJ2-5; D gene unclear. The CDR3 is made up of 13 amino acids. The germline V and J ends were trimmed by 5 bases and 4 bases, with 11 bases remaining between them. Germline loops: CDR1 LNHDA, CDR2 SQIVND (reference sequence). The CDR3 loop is CASSSRSAETQYF. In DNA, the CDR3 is TGTGCCAGTAGTTCTAGGTCCGCAGAGACCCAGTACTTC.

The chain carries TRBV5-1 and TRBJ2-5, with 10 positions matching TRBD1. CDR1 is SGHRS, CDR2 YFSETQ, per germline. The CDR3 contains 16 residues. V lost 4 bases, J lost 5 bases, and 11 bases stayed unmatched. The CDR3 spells CASSTQTGGAGETQYF. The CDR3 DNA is TGCGCCAGCAGCACGCAGACAGGGGGCGCCGGGGAGACCCAGTACTTC.

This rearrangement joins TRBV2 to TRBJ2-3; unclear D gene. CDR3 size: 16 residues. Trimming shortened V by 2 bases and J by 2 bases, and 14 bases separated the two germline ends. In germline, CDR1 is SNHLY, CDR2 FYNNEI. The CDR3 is CASSESVLAITDTQYF. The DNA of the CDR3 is TGTGCCAGCAGTGAAAGTGTCCTGGCGATCACAGATACGCAGTATTTT.

CDR3 sequence: CASSASDREMGGTEAFF. The CDR3 nucleotides read TGTGCCAGCAGCGCGAGCGACAGGGAAATGGGGGGTACTGAAGCTTTCTTT. The genes are TRBV7-6 and TRBJ1-1; 7 positions agree with TRBD1. This CDR3 has 17 residues. V was pared by 5 bases and J by 5 bases, with 17 bases of the junction left unmatched. Germline CDR1 reads SGHVS; CDR2 reads FNYEAQ. Combining the CDR3 with reference TRBV7-6 and TRBJ1-1 gives the whole variable domain GAGVSQSPRYKVTKRGQDVALRCDPISGHVSLYWYRQALGQGPEFLTYFNYEAQQDKSGLPNDRFSAERPEGSISTLTIQRTEQRDSAMYRCASSASDREMGGTEAFFGQGTRLTVV.

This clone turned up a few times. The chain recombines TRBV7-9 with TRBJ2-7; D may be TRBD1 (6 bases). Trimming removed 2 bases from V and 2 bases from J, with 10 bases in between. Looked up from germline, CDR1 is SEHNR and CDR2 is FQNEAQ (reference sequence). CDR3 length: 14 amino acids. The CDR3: CASSLIQGTYEQYF. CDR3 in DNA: TGTGCCAGCAGCTTAATCCAGGGGACCTACGAGCAGTACTTC. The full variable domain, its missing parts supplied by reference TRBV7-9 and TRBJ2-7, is DTGVSQNPRHKITKRGQNVTFRCDPISEHNRLYWYRQTLGQGPEFLTYFQNEAQLEKSRLLSDRFSAERPKGSFSTLEIQRTEQGDSAMYLCASSLIQGTYEQYFGPGTRLTVT.

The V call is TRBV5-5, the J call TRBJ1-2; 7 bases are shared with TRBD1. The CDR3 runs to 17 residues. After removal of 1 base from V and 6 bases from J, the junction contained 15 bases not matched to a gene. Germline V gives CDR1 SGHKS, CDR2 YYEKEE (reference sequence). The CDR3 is CASSLLGSGTELHGYTF. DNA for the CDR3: TGTGCCAGCAGCTTGTTAGGGTCCGGGACAGAACTTCATGGCTACACCTTC.

The DNA for the CDR3 is TGCAGCGTGGCCCCAGCGACTCAAGAGACCCAGTACTTC. Encoded protein: CSVAPATQETQYF. The rearrangement uses TRBV29-1 and TRBJ2-5, with unresolved D. V dropped 6 bases and J dropped 2 bases, with 13 bases sitting between them. This CDR3 is built from 13 residues. The germline V gene encodes CDR1 SQVTM and CDR2 ANQGSEA.

The CDR3 loop is CASSPSGGTGANVLTF. The CDR3 region has the DNA TGCGCCAGCAGCCCCTCGGGGGGAACTGGGGCCAACGTCCTGACTTTC. V is TRBV4-1 and J is TRBJ2-6; 7 bases are shared with TRBD2. This CDR3 spans 16 amino acids. Germline V CDR1 and CDR2: MGHRA, YSYEKL. The junction had 5 bases not matched to a gene; V was cut back by 4 bases and J by 2 bases.

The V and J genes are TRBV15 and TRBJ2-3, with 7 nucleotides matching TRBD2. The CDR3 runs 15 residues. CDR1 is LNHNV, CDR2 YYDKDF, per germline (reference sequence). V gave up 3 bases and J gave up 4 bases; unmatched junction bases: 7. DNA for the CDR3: TGTGCCACCAGCAGGGGCGGGAGTGAACCAGATACGCAGTATTTT. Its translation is CATSRGGSEPDTQYF.

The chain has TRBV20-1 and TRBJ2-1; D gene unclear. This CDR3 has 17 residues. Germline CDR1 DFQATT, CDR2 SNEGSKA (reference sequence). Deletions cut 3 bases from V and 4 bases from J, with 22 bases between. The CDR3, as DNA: TGCAGTGCTAGTATGGCCCTGGGTGGGTTTTCTTACAATGAGCAGTTCTTC. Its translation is CSASMALGGFSYNEQFF.